The 28 T cell receptor beta chains presented below share a single source sample, sequenced in a study of post-analysis software for immune sequencing data. Presence of unique molecular identifiers characterized the TCR beta cDNA libraries. TCRdb reanalysed the PCR reads using MiXCR and keeps one entry per CDR3 protein. The sample lists 740,000 or so distinct CDR3 sequences, around 53% occurring once. Antigens of these TCRs are unknown. Study results and limitations: Roughly 5 TRBV segments occurring more often in patients than controls included TRBV5-6, TRBV5-1 and TRBV20-1.

The specimen sequenced was blood. The source is a girl aged 10-17 years with multiple sclerosis.

V and J are TRBV13 and TRBJ2-5; maybe TRBD2 (6 bases). Trimming removed 5 bases from V and 0 bases from J, with 16 bases in between. This CDR3 is built from 16 residues. Germline lookup yields CDR1 PRHDT and CDR2 FYEKMQ (reference sequence). CDR3 sequence: CASSQTRGAYQETQYF. The CDR3 DNA follows: TGTGCCAGCAGCCAAACACGCGGGGCGTACCAAGAGACCCAGTACTTC.

The CDR3 nucleotides read TGTGCCAGCAGCCAACCTCCCCTAAGTACCCAGTACTTC. Its protein is CASSQPPLSTQYF. The chain carries TRBV9 and TRBJ2-5; no clear D. The CDR3 runs to 13 residues. V was cut by 4 bases and J by 8 bases, with 15 bases left in between. Germline V gene sequence: CDR1 SGDLS, CDR2 YYNGEE.

CDR3 sequence: CASSMEATDVDEQYF. DNA of the CDR3: TGTGCCAGCAGCATGGAAGCCACGGACGTCGACGAGCAGTACTTC. This sequence joins TRBV9 and TRBJ2-1; no clear D. TRBJ2-7 explains the end of the DNA better; the J call may be wrong. Per germline, CDR1 SGDLS and CDR2 YYNGEE. CDR3 length equals 15 residues.

The rearrangement joins TRBV20-1 to TRBJ2-5; 12 bases map to TRBD1. This CDR3 region has 14 residues. Trimming at V came to 5 bases and at J to 11 bases, leaving 12 bases not matched to a gene. In germline, CDR1 is DFQATT, CDR2 SNEGSKA (reference sequence). In nucleotides, the CDR3 is TGCAGTGCTGATCCGGGACAGGGGGCCTGGGAGCAGTACTTC. Its translation: CSADPGQGAWEQYF.

This clonotype came up a few times. This chain links TRBV5-1 with TRBJ2-5; 8 nucleotides align to TRBD1. Germline CDR1 is SGHRS and CDR2 is YFSETQ. The trim removed 3 bases at V and 1 base at J, leaving 26 bases unmatched. The CDR3 has 22 residues. The CDR3 DNA reads as TGCGCCAGCAGCTGGCGGGACAGGCCTGATAGGACCCCCGACAAAACCCAAGAGACCCAGTACTTC. Translated: CASSWRDRPDRTPDKTQETQYF.

Only a few counts were recorded for this clonotype. The CDR3 region is CASSPSGGALDTQYF. The DNA of the CDR3 is TGTGCCAGCAGTCCCAGCGGGGGGGCGTTAGATACGCAGTATTTT. The rearrangement links TRBV12-3 or TRBV12-4 to TRBJ2-3, with 10 bases identical to TRBD2. This CDR3 has 15 amino acids. V was clipped by 5 bases and J by 5 bases; unmatched bases: 7.

This clonotype was counted between two and nine times. V is TRBV18 and J is TRBJ2-3; TRBD2 might be the D (5 bases). V was trimmed by 6 bases and J by 2 bases, leaving 12 bases between them. Germline CDR1 is KGHSH and CDR2 is LQKENI. The CDR3 consists of 14 residues. This CDR3 reads CASSPDLITDTQYF. Written as DNA, the CDR3 is TGTGCCAGCTCCCCGGACTTGATCACAGATACGCAGTATTTT.

This clonotype has just one count. The chain is built from TRBV5-4 and TRBJ2-5, with 8 nucleotides matching TRBD2. The DNA matches TRBJ2-7 better at its end, which makes the J call doubtful. Germline V gene lookup returns CDR1 SGHNT and CDR2 YYREEE (reference sequence). CDR3 length: 16 amino acids. As DNA, the CDR3 is TGTGCCAGCAGCTGGTGGAGTAGCGGGGCCCCCTACGAGCAGTACTTC. Encoded protein: CASSWWSSGAPYEQYF.

The sample holds a few counts of this clonotype. The chain has TRBV6-5 and TRBJ1-1; tentatively, D is TRBD1 (5 bases). Trimming shortened V by 0 bases and J by 5 bases, and 13 bases separated the two germline ends. This CDR3 spans 15 amino acids. Looked up from germline, CDR1 is MNHEY and CDR2 is SVGAGI. The CDR3 nucleotides are TGTGCCAGCAGTTACTCGGAGGGGTTCGGGACTGAAGCTTTCTTT. It translates to CASSYSEGFGTEAFF.

The chain is built from TRBV7-8 and TRBJ1-2, with TRBD1 matching over 11 bases. V gave up 1 base and J gave up 7 bases; unmatched junction bases: 14. This CDR3 spans 18 amino acids. Per the germline V gene, CDR1 is SGHVS and CDR2 is FQNEAQ. The CDR3: CASSLVLFGDRGMRGYTF. CDR3 DNA sequence: TGTGCCAGCAGCTTAGTTCTTTTCGGGGACAGGGGGATGCGTGGCTACACCTTC.

The gene calls are TRBV7-9 and TRBJ2-5; D remains unclear. V was pared by 1 base and J by 1 base, with 13 bases between. Germline assignment: CDR1 SEHNR and CDR2 FQNEAQ (reference sequence). The CDR3 runs 16 residues. Written as DNA, the CDR3 is TGTGCCAGCAGCTTAGTGGCAGGAGCACCCCAAGAGACCCAGTACTTC. Translated, it gives CASSLVAGAPQETQYF.

The V and J genes are TRBV28 and TRBJ2-5; either TRBD1 or TRBD2 may supply D (5 bases each). CDR3 length: 15 amino acids. Trimming cost V 5 bases and J 5 bases, with 18 bases left between them. Germline CDR1 reads MDHEN; CDR2 reads SYDVKM. The CDR3 loop reads CASSLYQGGEETQYF. Written as DNA, the CDR3 is TGTGCCAGCAGTCTATACCAGGGTGGGGAGGAGACCCAGTACTTC.

Only a few counts were recorded for this clonotype. This chain links TRBV5-1 with TRBJ2-7; 9 nucleotides align to TRBD2. The germline CDR1 and CDR2 sequences are SGHRS and YFSETQ. The CDR3 extends over 14 amino acids. The V segment lost 7 bases and the J segment 4 bases; nucleotides outside the gene matches: 9. The CDR3, as DNA: TGCGCCAGCGCGGCGGCGGGAGGGCCGTACGAGCAGTACTTC. It translates to CASAAAGGPYEQYF.

This clonotype was counted between two and nine times. The DNA of the CDR3 is TGTGCCAGCAGAATTATAAAGGGGGCAAATCTATGGGGCTACACCTTC. This translates into CASRIIKGANLWGYTF. V and J are TRBV6-5 and TRBJ1-2; 7 bases are a match to TRBD1. V was clipped by 6 bases and J by 8 bases; unmatched bases: 18. The CDR3 extends over 16 amino acids. From germline, CDR1 is MNHEY and CDR2 SVGAGI.

The genes are TRBV6-4 and TRBJ2-6; D ambiguous. Germline CDR1 and CDR2: MRHNA and SNTAGT. The CDR3 is 14 amino acids. The V end lost 8 bases, the J end lost 4 bases, and 12 bases lay between the germline ends. CDR3 residues: CASAVESGANVLTF. The CDR3 nucleotides are TGTGCCAGCGCTGTTGAATCCGGGGCCAACGTCCTGACTTTC.

The genes are TRBV20-1 and TRBJ2-3; D is ambiguous. CDR3 length: 14 amino acids. Germline values: CDR1 DFQATT, CDR2 SNEGSKA (reference sequence). Trimming removed 5 bases from V and 0 bases from J, with 12 bases in between. The CDR3 nucleotides are TGCAGTGCTGGGCCGGGCGGAAGCACAGATACGCAGTATTTT. Translation: CSAGPGGSTDTQYF.

The gene calls are TRBV29-1 and TRBJ1-1; D gene unclear. Germline loops: CDR1 SQVTM, CDR2 ANQGSEA. CDR3 length: 14 amino acids. The ends were cut back, 8 bases at V and 0 bases at J, with 16 bases in the middle. This CDR3 is CSPWLGLVNTEAFF. DNA of the CDR3: TGCAGCCCCTGGTTAGGTTTGGTGAACACTGAAGCTTTCTTT. Full variable domain (outside the CDR3, taken from reference TRBV29-1 and TRBJ1-1): SAVISQKPSRDICQRGTSLTIQCQVDSQVTMMFWYRQQPGQSLTLIATANQGSEATYESGFVIDKFPISRPNLTFSTLTVSNMSPEDSSIYLCSPWLGLVNTEAFFGQGTRLTVV.

This clonotype was counted a few times. The chain carries TRBV5-1 and TRBJ2-7, with D unclear. CDR1 and CDR2 from the germline V gene are SGHRS and YFSETQ. Trimming took 0 bases from V and 3 from J, leaving 13 bases between them. There are 15 residues in the CDR3. CDR3 nucleotide sequence: TGCGCCAGCAGCTTGGGTTTTGAGCTGTTCTACGAGCAGTACTTC. As protein: CASSLGFELFYEQYF.

The chain carries TRBV5-1 and TRBJ2-1, with TRBD2 matching 7 bases. The CDR3 spans 16 residues. V lost 4 bases, J lost 3 bases, and 10 bases stayed unmatched. Germline-derived CDR1 and CDR2 are SGHRS and YFSETQ. CDR3 amino acids: CASSLGGAQGYNEQFF. CDR3 bases: TGCGCCAGCAGCCTGGGAGGGGCCCAGGGCTACAATGAGCAGTTCTTC.

V usage is TRBV15 and J usage is TRBJ2-7; D might be TRBD1 or TRBD2, each matching 5 bases. CDR1 and CDR2 from the germline V gene are LNHNV and YYDKDF (reference sequence). This CDR3 region has 16 residues. The germline V and J ends were trimmed by 2 bases and 7 bases, with 21 bases remaining between them. In DNA, the CDR3 is TGTGCCACCAGCAGAACCGGGGCAGGGTCGCTCCGAGAGCAGTACTTC. Encoded protein: CATSRTGAGSLREQYF.

The chain carries TRBV12-3 or TRBV12-4 and TRBJ2-3; TRBD2 might be the D (6 bases). V lost 1 base and J 4 bases, leaving 9 bases between the germline ends. This CDR3 is 14 amino acids long. CDR3 loop: CASSLVGGADTQYF. DNA of the CDR3: TGTGCCAGCAGTTTAGTCGGGGGTGCAGATACGCAGTATTTT.

The CDR3 region has the DNA TGTGCCAGCTCACCAGGACGACAGCCCTATGGCTACACCTTC. Protein sequence: CASSPGRQPYGYTF. The chain couples TRBV18 to TRBJ1-2; D is perhaps TRBD1 (5 bases). Germline V gene lookup returns CDR1 KGHSH and CDR2 LQKENI. The V and J ends lost 2 bases and 4 bases respectively, with 11 bases between them. This CDR3 has 14 residues.

The gene calls are TRBV5-1 and TRBJ2-3; 9 bases align to TRBD1. In germline, CDR1 is SGHRS, CDR2 YFSETQ. CDR3 size: 17 residues. Unmatched junction bases numbered 13, after V lost 2 bases and J lost 6 bases. The CDR3 loop reads CASSFLSSGTGLDTQYF. The CDR3 DNA follows: TGCGCCAGCAGCTTCCTATCCTCAGGGACAGGGTTGGATACGCAGTATTTT.

This clonotype was counted a few times. The gene calls are TRBV6-1 and TRBJ1-5, with 7 nucleotides matching TRBD1. From germline, CDR1 is MNHNS and CDR2 SASEGT. The junction had 6 bases not matched to a gene; V was cut back by 6 bases and J by 7 bases. This CDR3 is 13 amino acids long. Here the CDR3 DNA reads TGTGCCAGCAGGGAACAGGGGAGGCAGCCCCAGCATTTT. Its translation is CASREQGRQPQHF.

The J gene is TRBJ1-1, the V gene TRBV5-6; D perhaps matches TRBD1 (5 bases). The CDR3 runs 12 residues. V lost 0 bases and J lost 8, with 8 bases in between. In germline, CDR1 is SGHDT, CDR2 YYEEEE. The CDR3 reads CASSLVGEEAFF. In nucleotides, the CDR3 is TGTGCCAGCAGCTTGGTGGGGGAGGAAGCTTTCTTT.

CDR3 bases: TGTGCCAGCAGCGTTAGCGTAGGCAGGGAAGCTTTCTTT. Its protein is CASSVSVGREAFF. This chain links TRBV9 with TRBJ1-1; no clear D. The CDR3 has 13 residues. The germline V and J ends were trimmed by 2 bases and 8 bases, with 13 bases remaining between them. CDR1 and CDR2 (germline): SGDLS, YYNGEE.

This clonotype was picked up a small number of times. The gene calls are TRBV12-5 and TRBJ2-7, with 12 bases fitting TRBD1. Per the germline V gene, CDR1 is LGHNT and CDR2 is FRNRAP. The CDR3 covers 14 residues. After removal of 5 bases from V and 7 bases from J, the junction contained 6 bases not matched to a gene. The CDR3 here is CASGPGQGAWEQYF. The CDR3 region has the DNA TGTGCTAGTGGTCCGGGACAGGGGGCGTGGGAGCAGTACTTC.

J is TRBJ2-3 and V is TRBV2; no clear D gene. The V gene lost 6 bases and the J gene lost 6 bases, with 10 bases spanning the gap. The germline V gene has CDR1 SNHLY and CDR2 FYNNEI. CDR3 length: 12 amino acids. The CDR3 region is CASSEIGDTQYF. For the CDR3, the DNA is TGTGCCAGCAGCGAGATAGGTGATACGCAGTATTTT.